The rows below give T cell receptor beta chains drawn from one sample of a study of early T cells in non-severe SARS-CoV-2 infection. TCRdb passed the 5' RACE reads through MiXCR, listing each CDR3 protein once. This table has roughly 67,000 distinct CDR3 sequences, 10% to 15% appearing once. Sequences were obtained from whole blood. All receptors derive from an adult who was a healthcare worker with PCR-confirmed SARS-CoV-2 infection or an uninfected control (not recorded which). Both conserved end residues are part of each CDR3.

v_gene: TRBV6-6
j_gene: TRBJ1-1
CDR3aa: CASSYSSLLNTEAFF

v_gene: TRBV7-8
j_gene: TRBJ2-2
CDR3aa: CASIGTGRTGELFF

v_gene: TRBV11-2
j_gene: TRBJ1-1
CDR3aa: CASSLRTGGIEAFF

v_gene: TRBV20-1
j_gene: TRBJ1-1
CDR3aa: CSAKREVTEAFF

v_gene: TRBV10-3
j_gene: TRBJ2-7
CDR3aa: CAIRRQPSYEQYF

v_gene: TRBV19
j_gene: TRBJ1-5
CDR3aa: CASSIYDQPQHF

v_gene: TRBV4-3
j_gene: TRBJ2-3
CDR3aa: CASSQEGGIDREGDTQYF

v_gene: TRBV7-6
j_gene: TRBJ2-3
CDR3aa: CASSLASGGSNTDTQYF

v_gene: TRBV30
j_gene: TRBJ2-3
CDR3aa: CAWTLADTQYF

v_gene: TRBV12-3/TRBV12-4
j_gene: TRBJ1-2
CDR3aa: CASTQGGARSNYGYTF

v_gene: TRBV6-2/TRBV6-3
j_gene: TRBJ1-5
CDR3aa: CASTPQAGNQPQHF

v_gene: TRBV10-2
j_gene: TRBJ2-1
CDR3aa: CASKGRQGQNNEQFF

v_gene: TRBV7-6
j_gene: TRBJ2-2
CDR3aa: CATTRTSGGVNTGELFF

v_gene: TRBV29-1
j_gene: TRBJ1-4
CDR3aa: CSVDEGTMGEKLFF

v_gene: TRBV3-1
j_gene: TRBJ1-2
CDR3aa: CASTPGPGNYGYTF

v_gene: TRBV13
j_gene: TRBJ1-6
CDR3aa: CASRVYNSPLHF